Here is one T cell receptor beta chain with its context. Data came from immunoSEQ multiplex PCR; TCRdb stores just in-frame clones and leaves some out. The sample lists 130,000 to 150,000 clones, less than 90% occurring once. Germline assignment: CDR1 MDHEN and CDR2 SYDVKM. The V end lost 6 bases, the J end lost 4 bases, and 17 bases lay between the germline ends. This CDR3 has 15 residues. This specimen belongs to a study of control samples from healthy donors and cancer patients. This clonotype originated in a woman in her 30s in good health. J is TRBJ2-3 and V is TRBV28; D assignment may be TRBD1 or TRBD2 (7 bases each). Material: blood. In DNA, the CDR3 is TGTGCCAGCAGCACCCCGGCAGGGGGGGCAGATACGCAGTATTTT. Residues: CASSTPAGGADTQYF. Filled out from reference TRBV28 and TRBJ2-3, the complete variable domain reads DVKVTQSSRYLVKRTGEKVFLECVQDMDHENMFWYRQDPGLGLRLIYFSYDVKMKEKGDIPEGYSVSREKKERFSLILESASTNQTSMYLCASSTPAGGADTQYFGPGTRLTVL.